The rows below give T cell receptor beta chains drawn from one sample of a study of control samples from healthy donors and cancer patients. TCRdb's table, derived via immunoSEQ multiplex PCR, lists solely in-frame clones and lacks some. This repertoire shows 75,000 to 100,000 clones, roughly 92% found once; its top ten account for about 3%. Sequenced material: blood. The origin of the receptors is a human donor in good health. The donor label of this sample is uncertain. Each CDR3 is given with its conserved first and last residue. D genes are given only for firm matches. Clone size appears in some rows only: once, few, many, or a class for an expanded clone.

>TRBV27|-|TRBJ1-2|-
TGTGCCAGCAGTTTAAGCAGAAGTTATGGCTACACCTTC
CASSLSRSYGYTF
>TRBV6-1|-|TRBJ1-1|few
TGTGCCAGCAGTGAGGGCAGGAACACTGAAGCTTTCTTT
CASSEGRNTEAFF
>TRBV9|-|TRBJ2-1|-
TGTGCCAGCAGCGGAGGGCGCGCACCGAGCTCCTACAATGAGCAGTTCTTC
CASSGGRAPSSYNEQFF
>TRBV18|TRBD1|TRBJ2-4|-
TGTGCCAGCTCACCACCGGGACAGGGTGTAAACATTCAGTACTTC
CASSPPGQGVNIQYF
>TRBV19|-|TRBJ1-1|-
TGTGCCAGCAATCGGTTGTCGAACACTGAAGCTTTCTTT
CASNRLSNTEAFF
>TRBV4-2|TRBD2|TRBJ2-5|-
TGTGCCAGCAGCCAGGGGACTAGCGGTCAAGAGACCCAGTACTTC
CASSQGTSGQETQYF
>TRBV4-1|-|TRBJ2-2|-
TGCGCCAGCAGCCAAGATTTCTACACCGGGGAGCTGTTTTTT
CASSQDFYTGELFF
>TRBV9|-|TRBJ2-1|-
TGTGCCAGCAGCGTAGATGGGTCGGGGGGCCACAATGAGCAGTTCTTC
CASSVDGSGGHNEQFF
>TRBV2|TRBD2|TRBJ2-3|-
TGTGCCAGCAACGATTGGGCTAGCGGGGTTAGCACAGATACGCAGTATTTT
CASNDWASGVSTDTQYF
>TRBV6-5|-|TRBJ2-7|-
TGTGCCAGCAGTTACTCGATTGGAGGGAATCCCTACGAGCAGTACTTC
CASSYSIGGNPYEQYF
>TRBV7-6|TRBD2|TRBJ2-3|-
TGTGCCAGCAGCTTAGGGACCGGGACTAGCGGGGGGGCGACTACAGATACGCAGTATTTT
CASSLGTGTSGGATTDTQYF
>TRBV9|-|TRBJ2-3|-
TGTGCCAGCGGTGAGGGGACCATCACAGATACGCAGTATTTT
CASGEGTITDTQYF
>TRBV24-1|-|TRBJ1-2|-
TGTGCCACCAGTGATTTGGGGACCGGGGCTGGCTATGGCTACACCTTC
CATSDLGTGAGYGYTF